The T cell receptor beta chain described here comes from a study of HIV-infected patients and healthy controls. The study, taken as a whole, reports: In healthy controls, MAIT alpha CDR3s were common; in HIV+ repertoires, severely depleted. Three to four months of therapy was arguably too brief to observe immune reconstitution in treated samples.

The germline gives CDR1 SNHLY, CDR2 FYNNEI. The CDR3 has 15 residues. Trimming pared 5 bases from V and 4 bases from J, leaving 15 bases between. Antiretroviral therapy had run roughly three months, about 14 weeks, before follow-up blood collection. Whole blood was used without fractionation, so all unsorted peripheral T cells were included. By proportion, this clonotype is medium-sized. Antigen unknown. Alpha and beta constant-region primers primed reverse transcription of about 500 ng RNA. Each of the alpha and beta chains got its own library through chain-specific third strand synthesis with indices. MiXCR, applied by TCRdb to the 5' RACE reads, yields one record per CDR3 protein. The table includes some 6,600 distinct CDR3 sequences, more than 7.5% detected once.

The source was blood, collected during antiretroviral therapy. This TCR came from an adult with HIV infection. The V gene is TRBV2, the J gene TRBJ1-3, with D uncertain. Written as DNA, the CDR3 is TGTGCCAGCAGTCTTCTACTAATTACCGGAAACACCATATATTTT. It is translated as CASSLLLITGNTIYF.